This paragraph covers one T cell receptor (beta chain) sequence. Antigen: not known. One entry per CDR3 protein, called by TCRdb with MiXCR from the RT-PCR reads. The sample yields 170,000 or so distinct CDR3 sequences, roughly 10% seen once. V lost 6 bases to trimming and J lost 0 bases; unmatched junction nucleotides: 11. This CDR3 spans 17 amino acids. The sample originates from a study of response to subunit inactivated influenza vaccine. The study's findings and limits: The authors put forward the suggestion that each seasonal influenza vaccination may bring in only a limited number of new T cells.

J is TRBJ2-1 and V is TRBV12-3 or TRBV12-4, with TRBD1 matching over 7 bases. Material: CD8+ T cells sorted from PBMCs, obtained 23 months after vaccination. This TCR was sampled from a man between 50 and 69 years old who received an inactivated influenza vaccine. The CDR3 nucleotides read TGTGCCAGCAGACCAACTCAGGGGGAGAGCTCCTACAATGAGCAGTTCTTC. It codes for CASRPTQGESSYNEQFF.